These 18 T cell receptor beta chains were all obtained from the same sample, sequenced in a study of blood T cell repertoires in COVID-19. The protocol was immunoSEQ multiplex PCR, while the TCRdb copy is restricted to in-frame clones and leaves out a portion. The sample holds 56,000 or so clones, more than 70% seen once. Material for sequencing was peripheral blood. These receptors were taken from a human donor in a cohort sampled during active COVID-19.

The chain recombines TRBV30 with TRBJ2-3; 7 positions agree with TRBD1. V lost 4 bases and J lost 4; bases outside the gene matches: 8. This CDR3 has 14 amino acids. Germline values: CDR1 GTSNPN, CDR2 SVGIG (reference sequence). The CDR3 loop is CAWNDGTASDTQYF. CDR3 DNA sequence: TGTGCCTGGAATGATGGGACAGCCTCAGATACGCAGTATTTT.

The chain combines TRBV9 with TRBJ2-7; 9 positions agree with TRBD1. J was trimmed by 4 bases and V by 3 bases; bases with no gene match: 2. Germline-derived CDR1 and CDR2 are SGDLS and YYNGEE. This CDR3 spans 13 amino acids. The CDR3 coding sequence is TGTGCCAGCAGCGAGGGACAGGGATACGAGCAGTACTTC. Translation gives CASSEGQGYEQYF.

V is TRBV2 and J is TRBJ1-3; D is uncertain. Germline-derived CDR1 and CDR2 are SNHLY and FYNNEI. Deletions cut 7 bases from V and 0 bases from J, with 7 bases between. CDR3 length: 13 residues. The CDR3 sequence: CASTTLSGNTIYF. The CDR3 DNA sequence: TGTGCCAGCACCACTCTCTCTGGAAACACCATATATTTT.

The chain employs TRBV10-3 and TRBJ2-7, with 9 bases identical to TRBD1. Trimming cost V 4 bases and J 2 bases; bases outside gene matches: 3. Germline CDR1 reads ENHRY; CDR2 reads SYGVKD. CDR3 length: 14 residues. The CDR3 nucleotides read TGTGCCATCAGTGGGGGACAGGGTCCCTACGAGCAGTACTTC. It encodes CAISGGQGPYEQYF.

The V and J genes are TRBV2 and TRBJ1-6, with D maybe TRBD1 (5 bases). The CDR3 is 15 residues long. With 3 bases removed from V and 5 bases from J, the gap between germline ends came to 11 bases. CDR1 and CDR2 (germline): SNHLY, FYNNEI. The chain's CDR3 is CASSDRWGDNSPLHF. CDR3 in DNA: TGTGCCAGCAGTGATCGGTGGGGGGATAATTCACCCCTCCACTTT.

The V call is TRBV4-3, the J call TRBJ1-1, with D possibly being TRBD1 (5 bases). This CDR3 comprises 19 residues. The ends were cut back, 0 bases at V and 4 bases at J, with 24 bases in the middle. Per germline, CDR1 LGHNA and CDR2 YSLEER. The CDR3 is CASSQDEGLTGGYGTEAFF. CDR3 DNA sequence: TGCGCCAGCAGCCAAGATGAGGGACTTACCGGGGGGTATGGCACTGAAGCTTTCTTT.

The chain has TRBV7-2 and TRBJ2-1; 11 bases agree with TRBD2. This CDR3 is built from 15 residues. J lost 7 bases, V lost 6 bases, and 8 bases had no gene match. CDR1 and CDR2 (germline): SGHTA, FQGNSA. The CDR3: CASSDSGGAGNEQFF. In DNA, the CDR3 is TGTGCCAGCAGTGATAGCGGGGGGGCGGGAAATGAGCAGTTCTTC.

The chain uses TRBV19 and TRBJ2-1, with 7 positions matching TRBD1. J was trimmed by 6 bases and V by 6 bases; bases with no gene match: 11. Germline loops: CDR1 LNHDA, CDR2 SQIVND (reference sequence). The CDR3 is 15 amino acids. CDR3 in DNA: TGTGCCAGTAGCACCGACAGGGCCGGGGTCAATGAGCAGTTCTTC. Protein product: CASSTDRAGVNEQFF.

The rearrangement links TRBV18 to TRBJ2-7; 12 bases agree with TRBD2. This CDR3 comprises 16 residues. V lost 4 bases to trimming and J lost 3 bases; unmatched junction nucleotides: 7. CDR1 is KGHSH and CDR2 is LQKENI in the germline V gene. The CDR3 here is CASSQTSGGFDYEQYF. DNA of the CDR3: TGTGCCAGCTCACAGACTAGCGGGGGTTTCGACTACGAGCAGTACTTC. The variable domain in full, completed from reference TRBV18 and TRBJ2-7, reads NAGVMQNPRHLVRRRGQEARLRCSPMKGHSHVYWYRQLPEEGLKFMVYLQKENIIDESGMPKERFSAEFPKEGPSILRIQQVVRGDSAAYFCASSQTSGGFDYEQYFGPGTRLTVT.

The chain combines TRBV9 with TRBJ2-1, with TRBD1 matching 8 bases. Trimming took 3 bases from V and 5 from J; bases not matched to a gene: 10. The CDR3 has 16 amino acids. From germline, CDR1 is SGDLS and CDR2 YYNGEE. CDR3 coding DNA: TGTGCCAGCAGCGCGAAACACCAGGGGGCCGACAATGAGCAGTTCTTC. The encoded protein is CASSAKHQGADNEQFF. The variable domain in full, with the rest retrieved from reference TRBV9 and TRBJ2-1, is DSGVTQTPKHLITATGQRVTLRCSPRSGDLSVYWYQQSLDQGLQFLIQYYNGEERAKGNILERFSAQQFPDLHSELNLSSLELGDSALYFCASSAKHQGADNEQFFGPGTRLTVL.

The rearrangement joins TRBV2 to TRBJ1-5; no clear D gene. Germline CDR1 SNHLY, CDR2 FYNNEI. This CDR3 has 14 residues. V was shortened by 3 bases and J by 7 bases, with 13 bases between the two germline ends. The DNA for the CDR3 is TGTGCCAGCAGTGATCTTTCGGGTTTCCAGCCCCAGCATTTT. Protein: CASSDLSGFQPQHF.

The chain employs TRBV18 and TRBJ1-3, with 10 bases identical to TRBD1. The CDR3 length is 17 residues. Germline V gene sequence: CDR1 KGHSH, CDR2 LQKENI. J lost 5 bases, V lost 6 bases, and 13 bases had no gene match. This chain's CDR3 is CASSPSRGTGERNTIYF. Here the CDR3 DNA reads TGTGCCAGCTCCCCCTCCCGTGGGACAGGGGAGAGAAACACCATATATTTT.

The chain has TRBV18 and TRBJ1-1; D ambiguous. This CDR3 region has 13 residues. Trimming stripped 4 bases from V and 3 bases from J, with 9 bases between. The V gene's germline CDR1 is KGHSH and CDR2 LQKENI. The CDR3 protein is CASSRLADTEAFF. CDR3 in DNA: TGTGCCAGCTCACGACTCGCGGACACTGAAGCTTTCTTT.

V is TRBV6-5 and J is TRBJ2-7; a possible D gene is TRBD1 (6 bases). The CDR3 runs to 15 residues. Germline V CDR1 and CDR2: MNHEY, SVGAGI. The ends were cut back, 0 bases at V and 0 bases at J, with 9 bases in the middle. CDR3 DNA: TGTGCCAGCAGTTACTCCCCGACAGGCTCCTACGAGCAGTACTTC. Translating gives CASSYSPTGSYEQYF.

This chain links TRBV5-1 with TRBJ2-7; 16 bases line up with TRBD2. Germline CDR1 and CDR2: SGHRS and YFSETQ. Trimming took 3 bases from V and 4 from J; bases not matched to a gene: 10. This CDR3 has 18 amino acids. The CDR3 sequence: CASSSQPGTSGGGYEQYF. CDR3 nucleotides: TGCGCCAGCAGCTCCCAACCCGGGACTAGCGGGGGGGGGTACGAGCAGTACTTC.

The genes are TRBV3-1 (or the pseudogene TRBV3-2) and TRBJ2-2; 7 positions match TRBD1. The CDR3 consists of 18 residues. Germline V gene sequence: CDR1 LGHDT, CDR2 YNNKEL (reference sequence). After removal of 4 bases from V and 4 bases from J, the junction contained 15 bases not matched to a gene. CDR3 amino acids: CASSLGSGTVGPTGELFF. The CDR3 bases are TGTGCCAGCAGCCTAGGGTCTGGGACAGTGGGGCCCACCGGGGAGCTGTTTTTT.

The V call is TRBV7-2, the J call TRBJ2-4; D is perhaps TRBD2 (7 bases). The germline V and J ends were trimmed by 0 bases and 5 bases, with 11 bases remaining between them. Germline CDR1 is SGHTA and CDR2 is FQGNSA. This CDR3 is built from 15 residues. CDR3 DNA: TGTGCCAGCAGCTTAGCGTGGGGGGGCCAAAACATTCAGTACTTC. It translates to CASSLAWGGQNIQYF.

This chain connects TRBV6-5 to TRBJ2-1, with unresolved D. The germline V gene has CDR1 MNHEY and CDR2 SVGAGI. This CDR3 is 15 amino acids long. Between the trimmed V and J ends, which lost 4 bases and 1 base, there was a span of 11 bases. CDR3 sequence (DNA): TGTGCCAGCAGTTCACGAACACCGTCCTACAATGAGCAGTTCTTC. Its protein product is CASSSRTPSYNEQFF.